This T cell receptor (beta chain) was profiled in a study of vaccination and CD4 T cells after COVID-19. Sample treatment: roughly 11-day PBMC culture with coronavirus spike peptide pools or control peptides (ViraFEST assay). As regards this clonotype: Its antigen is as yet unknown.

The assay that was used to sequence DNA from cultured CD4+ T cells was the Oncomine TCR Beta short-read assay. Genomic DNA from cultured CD4+ T cells was extracted. TCRdb recomputed calls from the PCR reads with MiXCR, one row per CDR3 protein. Of about 13,000 distinct CDR3 sequences listed, roughly 60% are singletons. The CDR3 runs 15 residues. With 5 bases removed from V and 4 bases from J, the gap between germline ends came to 17 bases. Looked up from germline, CDR1 is SGHAT and CDR2 is FQNNGV. The receptor comes from a human donor who had recovered from COVID-19. This chain links TRBV11-2 with TRBJ2-5; either TRBD1 or TRBD2 may supply D (7 bases each). Sequencing was done on a sample of CD4+ T cells from blood, cultured in vitro. The CDR3 DNA is TGTGCCAGCAGCACCAGACAGGGAGGGGCAGAGACCCAGTACTTC. Translation gives CASSTRQGGAETQYF.